This TCR beta chain was documented in a study of human T cells and chemical hapten exposure. Germline loops: CDR1 KGHDR, CDR2 SFDVKD. The CDR3 runs 14 residues. V was cut by 2 bases and J by 8 bases, with 12 bases left in between. This clonotype was seen a handful of times. Time point: patch test 1, 2 weeks after DPC sensitization. Regarding treatment: therapeutic diphenylcyclopropenone sensitization with weekly scalp DPC. One entry per CDR3 protein results from TCRdb running MiXCR on the RACE reads. There are 300,000 to 350,000 distinct CDR3 sequences in the sample; 5.5% to 8% occur only once, and about 8% lies in the top ten.

This TCR was sampled from a young woman with alopecia areata. Some clones in this sample may be carry-over from other donors' samples. The source material was whole blood, sampled in connection with sensitization to the hapten diphenylcyclopropenone (DPC). The chain carries TRBV24-1 and TRBJ2-1; D possibly matches TRBD1 or TRBD2 (5 bases each). In nucleotides, the CDR3 is TGTGCCACCAGTGATTCTCCAGGGCGGGATGAGCAGTTCTTC. Amino acids: CATSDSPGRDEQFF.